The subject of this entry is one TCR beta chain. Its antigen is undetermined. Germline V CDR1 and CDR2: SNHLY, FYNNEI. J lost 0 bases, V lost 4 bases, and 7 bases had no gene match. This CDR3 spans 16 amino acids. TCRdb keeps only in-frame clones here, not all; method: immunoSEQ multiplex PCR. The sample carries fewer than 250,000 clones, around four fifths recorded once. This sample was included in a study of cytomegalovirus exposure and HLA in healthy donors. Whole-study findings and limits: High specificity and sensitivity for cytomegalovirus status were reported for the classifier. The authors listed approximately 150 TCR beta chains as cytomegalovirus-associated.

The sample taken for sequencing was PBMCs. This sequence was found in a woman under 30 in good health and CMV-seronegative. The genes are TRBV2 and TRBJ1-2; 8 bases are shared with TRBD1. CDR3 nucleotides: TGTGCCAGCAGTGGACAGGGGCCCACAACTAACTATGGCTACACCTTC. Protein: CASSGQGPTTNYGYTF.